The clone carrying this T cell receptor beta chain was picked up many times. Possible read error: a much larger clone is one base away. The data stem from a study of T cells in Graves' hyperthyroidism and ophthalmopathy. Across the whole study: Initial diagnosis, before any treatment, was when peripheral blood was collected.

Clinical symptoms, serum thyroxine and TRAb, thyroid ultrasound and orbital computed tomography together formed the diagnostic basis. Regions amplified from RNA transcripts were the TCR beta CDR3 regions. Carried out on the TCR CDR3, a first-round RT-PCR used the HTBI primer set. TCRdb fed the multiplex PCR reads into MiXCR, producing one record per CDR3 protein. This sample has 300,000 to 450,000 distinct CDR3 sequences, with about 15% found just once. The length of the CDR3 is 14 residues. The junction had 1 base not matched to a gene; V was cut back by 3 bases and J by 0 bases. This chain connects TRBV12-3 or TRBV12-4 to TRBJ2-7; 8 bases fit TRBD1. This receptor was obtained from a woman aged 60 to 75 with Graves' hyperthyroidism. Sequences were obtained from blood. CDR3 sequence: CASSFGQGSYEQYF. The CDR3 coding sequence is TGTGCCAGCAGTTTTGGACAGGGCTCCTACGAGCAGTACTTC.